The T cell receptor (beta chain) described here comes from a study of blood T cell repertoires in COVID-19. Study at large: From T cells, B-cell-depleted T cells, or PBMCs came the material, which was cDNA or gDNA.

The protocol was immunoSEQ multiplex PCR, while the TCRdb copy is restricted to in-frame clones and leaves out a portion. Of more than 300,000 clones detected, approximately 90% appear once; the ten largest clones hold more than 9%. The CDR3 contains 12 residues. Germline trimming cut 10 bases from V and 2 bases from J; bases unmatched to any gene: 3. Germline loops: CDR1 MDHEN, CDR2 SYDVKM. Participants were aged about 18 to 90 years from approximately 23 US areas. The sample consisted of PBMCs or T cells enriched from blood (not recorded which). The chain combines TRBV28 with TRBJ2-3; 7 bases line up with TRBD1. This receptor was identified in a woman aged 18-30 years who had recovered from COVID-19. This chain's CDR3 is CATGQATDTQYF. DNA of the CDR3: TGTGCCACTGGACAGGCCACAGATACGCAGTATTTT.